This entry lists 20 T cell receptor beta chains sequenced from one sample in a study of beta chain features in type 1 diabetes. Overall study findings and caveats: Researchers report that Type 1 diabetes patients had moderately but significantly shorter TCRB CDR3s across all four CD4+ subsets.

Isolated RNA was reverse transcribed in full, so expressed TCRB transcripts were sequenced. Profiling relied on immunoSEQ multiplex PCR, and the TCRdb table lists in-frame clones only, not all of them. The sample contains about 230,000 clones, 16% of which appear only once. These receptors' antigens are unknown. Sequences were obtained from naive CD4+ T cells from blood. All receptors come from a man aged 30 to 45 with type 1 diabetes.

V is TRBV5-1 and J is TRBJ2-1, with 11 bases that match TRBD2. After removal of 0 bases from V and 7 bases from J, the junction contained 3 bases not matched to a gene. This CDR3 is 15 amino acids long. Germline loops: CDR1 SGHRS, CDR2 YFSETQ. CDR3 in amino acids: CASSLALAGVNEQFF. The CDR3 DNA is TGCGCCAGCAGCTTGGCACTAGCGGGAGTGAATGAGCAGTTCTTC.

The sample holds a few counts of this clone. This specimen includes other DNA sequences encoding the same CDR3. The genes are TRBV29-1 and TRBJ2-5, with D possibly being TRBD1 (5 bases). The CDR3 is made up of 13 amino acids. Trimming stripped 2 bases from V and 2 bases from J, with 9 bases between. Germline CDR1 and CDR2: SQVTM and ANQGSEA. CDR3 loop: CSVERQLQETQYF. The CDR3 nucleotides are TGCAGCGTTGAAAGACAGCTACAAGAGACCCAGTACTTC.

The chain uses TRBV20-1 and TRBJ2-1; D ambiguous. Germline V CDR1 and CDR2: DFQATT, SNEGSKA (reference sequence). The CDR3 is made up of 11 amino acids. The V end lost 3 bases, the J end lost 9 bases, and 9 bases lay between the germline ends. The CDR3 DNA reads TGCAGTGCTAGTAGAAGTCTTGAGCAGTTCTTC. Translation: CSASRSLEQFF.

The chain combines TRBV9 with TRBJ1-1, with unresolved D. Trimming pared 4 bases from V and 0 bases from J, leaving 13 bases between. Germline V gene lookup returns CDR1 SGDLS and CDR2 YYNGEE. The CDR3 length is 15 residues. The CDR3 region has the DNA TGTGCCAGCAGCCCGCGGACGGACCTGAACACTGAAGCTTTCTTT. As protein: CASSPRTDLNTEAFF.

In its sample, this clone was seen a few times. The rearrangement links TRBV7-9 to TRBJ1-2; the D is unclear. The CDR3 sequence is 10 residues long. The V end was cut by 2 bases, the J end by 6 bases, with 1 base between. Looked up from germline, CDR1 is SEHNR and CDR2 is FQNEAQ (reference sequence). CDR3: CASSLNGYTF. CDR3 DNA sequence: TGTGCCAGCAGCTTAAATGGCTACACCTTC.

A few counts support this clone. The chain joins TRBV29-1 to TRBJ2-1; D gene uncertain. The CDR3 spans 14 residues. Germline V gene lookup returns CDR1 SQVTM and CDR2 ANQGSEA. The V end lost 4 bases, the J end lost 3 bases, and 13 bases lay between the germline ends. As DNA, the CDR3 is TGCAGCGTTGTGGTAAGCGCCCACTACAATGAGCAGTTCTTC. Translating gives CSVVVSAHYNEQFF.

Only a few counts were recorded for this clone. This chain uses TRBV7-2 with TRBJ2-3, with D possibly called TRBD1 or TRBD2 (5 bases each). The CDR3 is made up of 14 amino acids. Germline CDR1 SGHTA, CDR2 FQGNSA. V shed 3 bases and J shed 4 bases, with 11 bases lying between them. The CDR3 region has the DNA TGTGCCAGCAGCTTGGGACCGGCGGCAGATACGCAGTATTTT. Residues: CASSLGPAADTQYF.

Remarks on this clone: Other DNA sequences in this sample translate to the same CDR3. This rearrangement joins TRBV18 to TRBJ2-3; the D is unclear. This CDR3 has 12 residues. The germline V gene has CDR1 KGHSH and CDR2 LQKENI. Trimming cost V 3 bases and J 5 bases, with 6 bases left between them. This chain's CDR3 is CASSPSGDTQYF. The DNA of the CDR3 is TGTGCCAGCTCACCGTCAGGAGATACGCAGTATTTT.

This clone showed up just a few times. This chain links TRBV29-1 with TRBJ2-5, with D maybe TRBD1 (6 bases). This CDR3 contains 13 residues. Trimming shortened V by 4 bases and J by 4 bases, and 13 bases separated the two germline ends. Germline V gene data show CDR1 as SQVTM and CDR2 as ANQGSEA. In DNA form, the CDR3 reads TGCAGCGTTGTTGACAGGTTGGGAGAGACCCAGTACTTC. Translation: CSVVDRLGETQYF.

This chain joins TRBV29-1 and TRBJ2-5; D is unclear. The CDR3 consists of 12 residues. Trimming removed 7 bases from V and 0 bases from J, with 9 bases in between. Germline V gene sequence: CDR1 SQVTM, CDR2 ANQGSEA. The CDR3 spells CSGHPHQETQYF. CDR3 in DNA: TGCAGCGGACACCCTCACCAAGAGACCCAGTACTTC.

The genes are TRBV15 and TRBJ2-3, with 7 bases matching TRBD2. The germline gives CDR1 LNHNV, CDR2 YYDKDF (reference sequence). The CDR3 extends over 15 amino acids. V dropped 7 bases and J dropped 0; count of bases not matched to a gene: 7. CDR3 loop: CATKEAGPSTDTQYF. The CDR3 coding sequence is TGTGCCACCAAGGAAGCGGGACCCAGCACAGATACGCAGTATTTT.

This clone was counted a few times. V usage is TRBV9 and J usage is TRBJ2-3; 8 positions agree with TRBD1. Germline V CDR1 and CDR2: SGDLS, YYNGEE. The junction had 4 bases not matched to a gene; V was cut back by 3 bases and J by 1 base. The CDR3 length is 15 residues. CDR3 region: CASSATGDRTDTQYF. DNA for the CDR3: TGTGCCAGCAGCGCGACAGGGGACCGCACAGATACGCAGTATTTT.

In its sample, this clone was seen a few times. V gene TRBV29-1 combines with J gene TRBJ1-1, with TRBD1 identical over 7 bases. Trimming removed 7 bases from V and 1 base from J; junction bases left unmatched: 6. This CDR3 has 13 residues. Germline assignment: CDR1 SQVTM and CDR2 ANQGSEA. DNA of the CDR3: TGCAGCGCCGGCCGACAGGGGAACACTGAAGCTTTCTTT. Translated: CSAGRQGNTEAFF.

This rearrangement joins TRBV7-9 to TRBJ2-2; D unclear. V lost 7 bases and J 1 base, leaving 4 bases between the germline ends. The CDR3 sequence is 12 residues long. CDR1 SEHNR and CDR2 FQNEAQ come from the germline V gene (reference sequence). CDR3 protein: CASTLNTGELFF. Written as DNA, the CDR3 is TGTGCCAGCACCCTGAACACCGGGGAGCTGTTTTTT.

This clone was found a few times. J is TRBJ1-2 and V is TRBV13, with D perhaps matching TRBD1 (6 bases). V lost 5 bases and J lost 4, with 17 bases in between. The CDR3 runs 15 residues. Germline assignment: CDR1 PRHDT and CDR2 FYEKMQ (reference sequence). CDR3 DNA: TGTGCCAGCAGCCACCCCCTACAGGGCCTCTATGGCTACACCTTC. It is translated as CASSHPLQGLYGYTF.

The V and J genes are TRBV23-1 and TRBJ2-7; possible D gene TRBD2, 7 bases. TRBV23-1 is an ORF, and what it does is uncertain. The CDR3 covers 17 residues. V gave up 4 bases and J gave up 3 bases, with 22 bases separating them. DNA for the CDR3: TGCGCCAGCAGTCGACCACAGGGAGGGCTAGCCGTCTACGAGCAGTACTTC. Protein: CASSRPQGGLAVYEQYF.

This clone was detected a few times. This rearrangement joins TRBV5-1 to TRBJ2-7, with TRBD1 matching over 7 bases. Per the germline V gene, CDR1 is SGHRS and CDR2 is YFSETQ. V lost 6 bases, J lost 0 bases, and 3 bases stayed unmatched. The CDR3 is 13 amino acids. CDR3 DNA sequence: TGCGCCAGCAATCGGGACAGCTCCTACGAGCAGTACTTC. The encoded protein is CASNRDSSYEQYF.

This clone came up a few times. This rearrangement joins TRBV29-1 to TRBJ2-7; D is perhaps TRBD2 (5 bases). Germline V gene sequence: CDR1 SQVTM, CDR2 ANQGSEA. This CDR3 is built from 12 residues. Deletions cut 6 bases from V and 2 bases from J, with 11 bases between. This CDR3 reads CSVGGGPYEQYF. In nucleotides, the CDR3 is TGCAGCGTAGGTGGAGGTCCCTACGAGCAGTACTTC.

This chain joins TRBV7-9 and TRBJ1-4; D ambiguous. The germline CDR1 and CDR2 sequences are SEHNR and FQNEAQ (reference sequence). The CDR3 is made up of 14 amino acids. Trimming stripped 1 base from V and 4 bases from J, with 7 bases between. The CDR3, as DNA: TGTGCCAGCAGCTTAGGAGGGAGTAATGAAAAACTGTTTTTT. It codes for CASSLGGSNEKLFF.

This chain links TRBV2 with TRBJ2-7; unclear D gene. From germline, CDR1 is SNHLY and CDR2 FYNNEI. This CDR3 has 11 residues. Trimming took off 7 bases at V and 9 bases at J, with 13 bases between the two ends. CDR3 sequence: CASTPAGPQYF. CDR3 nucleotides: TGTGCCAGCACCCCGGCCGGGCCGCAGTACTTC.